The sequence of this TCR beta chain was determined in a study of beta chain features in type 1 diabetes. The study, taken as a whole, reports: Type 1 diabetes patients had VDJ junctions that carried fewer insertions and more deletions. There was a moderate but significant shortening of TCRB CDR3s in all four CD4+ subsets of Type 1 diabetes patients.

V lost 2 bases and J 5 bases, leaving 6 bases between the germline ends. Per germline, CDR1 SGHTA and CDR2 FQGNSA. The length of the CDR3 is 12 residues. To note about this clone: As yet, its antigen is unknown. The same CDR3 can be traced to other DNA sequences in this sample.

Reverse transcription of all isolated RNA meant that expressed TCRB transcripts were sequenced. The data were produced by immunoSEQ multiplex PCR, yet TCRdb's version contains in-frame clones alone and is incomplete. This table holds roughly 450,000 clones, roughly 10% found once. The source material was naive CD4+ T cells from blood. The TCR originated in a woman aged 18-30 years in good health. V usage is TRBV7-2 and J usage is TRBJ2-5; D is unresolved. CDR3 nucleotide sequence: TGTGCCAGCAGCTTAAATATGGAGACCCAGTACTTC. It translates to CASSLNMETQYF.